These 32 T cell receptor beta chains share one sample of origin, sequenced in a study of shared clonotypes between healthy human individuals. The protocol was immunoSEQ multiplex PCR, while the TCRdb copy is restricted to in-frame clones and leaves out a portion. The sample gives 2,500,000 or so clones, 92% of which show up once; 0.3% to 0.45% is in the top ten. Sample: naive CD4+ T cells from PBMCs. The subset here: CD45RA+ positively selected. These receptors were obtained from a man aged 18 to 30 in good health. Some clones in this sample may be carry-over from other donors' samples.

This rearrangement joins TRBV7-2 to TRBJ2-7; D is unresolved. Germline values: CDR1 SGHTA, CDR2 FQGNSA. V was trimmed by 5 bases and J by 0 bases, leaving 14 bases between them. The CDR3 sequence is 15 residues long. CDR3 DNA sequence: TGTGCCAGCAGCCGTACTCACAGTTTCTCCTACGAGCAGTACTTC. This translates into CASSRTHSFSYEQYF.

This clone occurred once. For the CDR3, the DNA is TGTGCCAGCAGCGGTAGACAGGGGGAGGTGTACACTGAAGCTTTCTTT. Encoded protein: CASSGRQGEVYTEAFF. The chain links TRBV9 to TRBJ1-1; TRBD1 matches 9 bases. This CDR3 has 16 amino acids. CDR1 and CDR2 from the germline V gene are SGDLS and YYNGEE. Trimming cost V 3 bases and J 3 bases; bases outside gene matches: 9.

The chain recombines TRBV28 with TRBJ1-5; a possible D gene is TRBD1 (6 bases). From germline, CDR1 is MDHEN and CDR2 SYDVKM. The V end lost 3 bases, the J end lost 5 bases, and 20 bases lay between the germline ends. This CDR3 has 17 amino acids. Here the CDR3 DNA reads TGTGCCAGCAGTTTGTTGGCCTACACAGGGTACGATCAGCCCCAGCATTTT. It yields the protein CASSLLAYTGYDQPQHF.

The chain carries TRBV19 and TRBJ1-2; no definite D call. The germline V gene has CDR1 LNHDA and CDR2 SQIVND (reference sequence). This CDR3 region has 11 residues. Deletions cut 7 bases from V and 6 bases from J, with 9 bases between. In DNA form, the CDR3 reads TGTGCCAGTAAAAAGTTACATGGCTACACCTTC. Translated: CASKKLHGYTF. The whole variable domain, filled in from reference TRBV19 and TRBJ1-2, reads DGGITQSPKYLFRKEGQNVTLSCEQNLNHDAMYWYRQDPGQGLRLIYYSQIVNDFQKGDIAEGYSVSREKKESFPLTVTSAQKNPTAFYLCASKKLHGYTFGSGTRLTVV.

V usage is TRBV6-1 and J usage is TRBJ2-4; 11 nucleotides line up with TRBD1. Germline trimming cut 7 bases from V and 9 bases from J; bases unmatched to any gene: 5. CDR1 and CDR2 from the germline V gene are MNHNS and SASEGT. The CDR3 consists of 13 residues. The CDR3 bases are TGTGCCAGCAATCGGGACAGGGGGGTCATTCAGTACTTC. It yields the protein CASNRDRGVIQYF.

The chain carries TRBV2 and TRBJ2-1; TRBD2 agrees at 13 bases. The CDR3 has 15 amino acids. Germline V gene lookup returns CDR1 SNHLY and CDR2 FYNNEI. Unmatched junction bases numbered 7, after V lost 6 bases and J lost 8 bases. In DNA form, the CDR3 reads TGTGCCAGCAGGGCGACTAGCGGGAGGTTTGATGAGCAGTTCTTC. It codes for CASRATSGRFDEQFF.

This clone appeared a single time. J is TRBJ2-3 and V is TRBV30; D is ambiguous. Germline CDR1 is GTSNPN and CDR2 is SVGIG (reference sequence). The CDR3 length is 13 residues. Trimming left V 7 bases short and J 2 bases short, with 13 bases between. The CDR3 loop reads CAYNDGFTDTQYF. CDR3 in DNA: TGTGCCTATAATGACGGATTCACAGATACGCAGTATTTT.

The rearrangement uses TRBV10-2 and TRBJ1-3; 7 bases line up with TRBD1. The CDR3 consists of 18 residues. Germline CDR1 WSHSY, CDR2 SAAADI. The J segment lost 8 bases and the V segment lost 4 bases, leaving 20 bases of the junction unmatched. As DNA, the CDR3 is TGCGCCAGCAGTGGAACGCCGGGACAGTTTCCTCCGGGCGACACCATATATTTT. Its protein product is CASSGTPGQFPPGDTIYF.

V gene TRBV29-1 combines with J gene TRBJ1-2, with unresolved D. Germline CDR1 and CDR2: SQVTM and ANQGSEA. The V end was cut by 8 bases, the J end by 0 bases, with 13 bases between. The length of the CDR3 is 13 residues. The CDR3 DNA reads as TGCAGCATCAGCAGCGGGACTAACTATGGCTACACCTTC. Amino acids: CSISSGTNYGYTF.

This clone was picked up one time. The genes are TRBV28 and TRBJ1-2; D gene uncertain. This CDR3 contains 12 residues. The germline gives CDR1 MDHEN, CDR2 SYDVKM. V lost 5 bases and J 8 bases, leaving 12 bases between the germline ends. The CDR3 region has the DNA TGTGCCAGCAGTGCCCCTGAAGCGGGCTACACCTTC. The encoded protein is CASSAPEAGYTF.

J is TRBJ1-4 and V is TRBV25-1, with D unclear. The CDR3 spans 14 residues. Germline V CDR1 and CDR2: MGHDK, SYGVNS. V was pared by 2 bases and J by 8 bases, with 12 bases between. CDR3 bases: TGTGCCAGCAGTGAACTTAACCGACAAGAAAAACTGTTTTTT. Translated: CASSELNRQEKLFF. Full variable domain (remainder filled in from reference TRBV25-1 and TRBJ1-4): EADIYQTPRYLVIGTGKKITLECSQTMGHDKMYWYQQDPGMELHLIHYSYGVNSTEKGDLSSESTVSRIRTEHFPLTLESARPSHTSQYLCASSELNRQEKLFFGSGTQLSVL.

As for this clone: Other DNA sequences in the sample encode the same CDR3. The chain combines TRBV7-9 with TRBJ2-3, with D perhaps being TRBD1 or TRBD2 (5 bases each). V was cut by 0 bases and J by 6 bases, with 16 bases left in between. The CDR3 runs to 16 residues. Germline CDR1 is SEHNR and CDR2 is FQNEAQ (reference sequence). The CDR3 region is CASSLASGAGTDTQYF. CDR3 coding DNA: TGTGCCAGCAGCTTAGCTAGTGGAGCAGGGACGGATACGCAGTATTTT.

The chain combines TRBV4-1 with TRBJ2-1, with D tentatively TRBD1 or TRBD2 (5 bases each). Germline loops: CDR1 MGHRA, CDR2 YSYEKL. Trimming shortened V by 1 base and J by 4 bases, and 11 bases separated the two germline ends. The CDR3 consists of 15 residues. CDR3: CASSQGDGAYNEQFF. CDR3 sequence (DNA): TGCGCCAGCAGCCAAGGGGACGGGGCTTACAATGAGCAGTTCTTC.

Comments on this clone: Other DNA sequences within the sample encode an identical CDR3. The chain employs TRBV7-2 and TRBJ2-5; the D call may be TRBD1 or TRBD2 (6 bases each). CDR3 length: 14 residues. The ends were cut back, 5 bases at V and 5 bases at J, with 15 bases in the middle. Germline-derived CDR1 and CDR2 are SGHTA and FQGNSA. The CDR3 reads CASSPGGARETQYF. CDR3 nucleotides: TGTGCCAGCAGCCCCGGGGGCGCGAGGGAGACCCAGTACTTC.

This rearrangement joins TRBV18 to TRBJ2-3, with a weak D call TRBD1 (5 bases). V gave up 2 bases and J gave up 4 bases, with 10 bases separating them. CDR1 is KGHSH, CDR2 LQKENI, per germline. The CDR3 covers 14 residues. CDR3 region: CASSPSGSADTQYF. CDR3 nucleotides: TGTGCCAGCTCACCATCAGGGTCCGCAGATACGCAGTATTTT.

A word on this clone: Within the sample, other DNA sequences also encode this same CDR3. The J gene is TRBJ2-3, the V gene TRBV7-9; 8 nucleotides agree with TRBD2. Germline assignment: CDR1 SEHNR and CDR2 FQNEAQ (reference sequence). J was trimmed by 0 bases and V by 4 bases; bases with no gene match: 0. This CDR3 has 14 amino acids. CDR3 bases: TGTGCCAGCAGCTCTAGCGGGAGCACAGATACGCAGTATTTT. Its translation is CASSSSGSTDTQYF.

The gene calls are TRBV5-1 and TRBJ2-2, with 7 bases that match TRBD2. The CDR3 sequence is 16 residues long. Trimming cost V 5 bases and J 4 bases; bases outside gene matches: 11. CDR1 SGHRS and CDR2 YFSETQ come from the germline V gene. CDR3 sequence reads: CASRSRGEVATGELFF. For the CDR3, the DNA is TGCGCCAGCAGGAGTCGGGGGGAGGTCGCCACCGGGGAGCTGTTTTTT.

The chain combines TRBV6-4 with TRBJ1-2, with D perhaps matching TRBD1 (6 bases). Germline-derived CDR1 and CDR2 are MRHNA and SNTAGT. The CDR3 has 13 residues. Trimming removed 2 bases from V and 8 bases from J, with 12 bases in between. For the CDR3, the DNA is TGTGCCAGCAGTGACAGGGGGTCTCGGGGCTACACCTTC. Translating gives CASSDRGSRGYTF.

This sequence joins TRBV7-2 and TRBJ2-7; D might be TRBD2 (6 bases). Trimming stripped 5 bases from V and 5 bases from J, with 13 bases between. From germline, CDR1 is SGHTA and CDR2 FQGNSA. The CDR3 is made up of 13 amino acids. The CDR3 protein is CASSHGGENEQYF. In DNA, the CDR3 is TGTGCCAGCAGCCACGGGGGAGAAAACGAGCAGTACTTC. The full variable domain, its missing parts supplied by reference TRBV7-2 and TRBJ2-7, is GAGVSQSPSNKVTEKGKDVELRCDPISGHTALYWYRQSLGQGLEFLIYFQGNSAPDKSGLPSDRFSAERTGGSVSTLTIQRTQQEDSAVYLCASSHGGENEQYFGPGTRLTVT.

Remarks on this clone: The sample contains more than one DNA sequence encoding this CDR3. The V call is TRBV29-1, the J call TRBJ2-7, with D possibly being TRBD2 (5 bases). Germline V CDR1 and CDR2: SQVTM, ANQGSEA. The CDR3 runs 11 residues. Trimming took 6 bases from V and 4 from J, leaving 10 bases between them. The CDR3 region is CSVGSGYEQYF. The CDR3 DNA sequence: TGCAGCGTCGGCTCGGGGTACGAGCAGTACTTC.

The rearrangement uses TRBV14 and TRBJ2-2; D not certain. The CDR3 contains 17 residues. V was cut by 0 bases and J by 0 bases, with 11 bases left in between. Germline loops: CDR1 SGHDN, CDR2 FVKESK. CDR3 nucleotide sequence: TGTGCCAGCAGCCAAGATCTCTGGGATTCGAACACCGGGGAGCTGTTTTTT. Translation: CASSQDLWDSNTGELFF.

The rearrangement links TRBV7-8 to TRBJ1-4, with D hard to call. Trimming cost V 0 bases and J 4 bases, with 12 bases left between them. Germline CDR1 and CDR2: SGHVS and FQNEAQ. This CDR3 has 16 amino acids. The CDR3 sequence is CASSLARVTHNEKLFF. The CDR3 DNA reads TGTGCCAGCAGCTTAGCACGAGTCACCCATAATGAAAAACTGTTTTTT.

As DNA, the CDR3 is TGTGCCAGCAGCCCCGGGAGGGCCCAAAATGAAAAACTGTTTTTT. Translation gives CASSPGRAQNEKLFF. The gene calls are TRBV7-9 and TRBJ1-4; D gene ambiguous. Between the trimmed V and J ends, which lost 5 bases and 5 bases, there was a span of 15 bases. Per the germline V gene, CDR1 is SEHNR and CDR2 is FQNEAQ (reference sequence). This CDR3 contains 15 residues.

The J gene is TRBJ1-3, the V gene TRBV9; D gene uncertain. Germline CDR1 is SGDLS and CDR2 is YYNGEE. The CDR3 spans 12 residues. The V gene lost 4 bases and the J gene lost 4 bases, with 6 bases spanning the gap. DNA of the CDR3: TGTGCCAGCAGCCCCCCCGGAAACACCATATATTTT. This gives the protein CASSPPGNTIYF.

This chain uses TRBV6-1 with TRBJ1-2; TRBD1 aligns across 8 bases. This CDR3 contains 14 residues. V shed 4 bases, J shed 4 bases, and the junction held 5 bases outside the gene matches. The germline gives CDR1 MNHNS, CDR2 SASEGT. In DNA form, the CDR3 reads TGTGCCAGCAGTGCACAGGGGGAGCGCTATGGCTACACCTTC. Protein: CASSAQGERYGYTF.

The rearrangement links TRBV19 to TRBJ2-6, with 7 bases lining up with TRBD1. This CDR3 comprises 14 residues. The ends lost 8 bases at V and 2 bases at J; junction bases unmatched: 3. Germline CDR1 LNHDA, CDR2 SQIVND (reference sequence). The DNA for the CDR3 is TGTGCCAGTGATACAGGGGCTGGGGCCAACGTCCTGACTTTC. As protein: CASDTGAGANVLTF.

The J gene is TRBJ2-5, the V gene TRBV2; no clear D. Germline lookup yields CDR1 SNHLY and CDR2 FYNNEI. CDR3 length: 13 amino acids. The germline V and J ends were trimmed by 8 bases and 7 bases, with 17 bases remaining between them. The CDR3 nucleotides are TGTGCCAGCCGGGCCTTAGCATTGGGGACCCAGTACTTC. Its protein is CASRALALGTQYF.

The chain is built from TRBV5-1 and TRBJ2-7; D not certain. The CDR3 has 11 residues. Germline CDR1 reads SGHRS; CDR2 reads YFSETQ. V was shortened by 0 bases and J by 9 bases, with 7 bases between the two germline ends. The chain's CDR3 is CASSLVGMQYF. The CDR3 DNA reads as TGCGCCAGCAGCTTGGTTGGGATGCAGTACTTC.

This clone was counted between two and nine times. The gene calls are TRBV2 and TRBJ1-1, with 10 bases lining up with TRBD1. Per germline, CDR1 SNHLY and CDR2 FYNNEI. The CDR3 covers 14 residues. Trimming at V came to 4 bases and at J to 5 bases, leaving 4 bases not matched to a gene. As DNA, the CDR3 is TGTGCCAGCAGTGCGGACAGGGGGAGAACTGAAGCTTTCTTT. It codes for CASSADRGRTEAFF.

This chain uses TRBV6-5 with TRBJ1-3; TRBD1 matches at 7 bases. Looked up from germline, CDR1 is MNHEY and CDR2 is SVGAGI. Losses at the gene ends were 5 bases for V and 0 bases for J; bases not matched to a gene: 4. This CDR3 comprises 15 residues. The CDR3 sequence is CASSRDSRSGNTIYF. DNA for the CDR3: TGTGCCAGCAGTCGGGACAGTCGCTCTGGAAACACCATATATTTT.

The V call is TRBV19, the J call TRBJ2-7; D remains ambiguous. V shed 6 bases and J shed 5 bases, with 14 bases lying between them. Germline CDR1 is LNHDA and CDR2 is SQIVND (reference sequence). CDR3 size: 13 residues. Here the CDR3 DNA reads TGTGCCAGTAGGAAGTCCTCGGCTAACGAGCAGTACTTC. Amino acid sequence: CASRKSSANEQYF.

The chain uses TRBV7-2 and TRBJ2-7; no firm D call. Germline values: CDR1 SGHTA, CDR2 FQGNSA. The CDR3 is made up of 14 amino acids. With 3 bases removed from V and 7 bases from J, the gap between germline ends came to 16 bases. The CDR3 nucleotides are TGTGCCAGCAGCTTCGGAAGGGCCCTTGGGGAGCAGTACTTC. Its protein is CASSFGRALGEQYF.